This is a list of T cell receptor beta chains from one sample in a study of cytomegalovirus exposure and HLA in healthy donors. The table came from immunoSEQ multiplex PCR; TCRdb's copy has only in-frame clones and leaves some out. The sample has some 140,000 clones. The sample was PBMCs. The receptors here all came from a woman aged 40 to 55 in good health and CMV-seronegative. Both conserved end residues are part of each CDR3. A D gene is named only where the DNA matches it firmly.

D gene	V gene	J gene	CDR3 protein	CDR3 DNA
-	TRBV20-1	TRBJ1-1	CSPGMNTEAFF	TGCAGTCCAGGGATGAACACTGAAGCTTTCTTT
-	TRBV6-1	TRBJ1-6	CASRDMRGGNSPLHF	TGTGCCAGCAGGGATATGCGGGGGGGCAATTCACCCCTCCACTTT
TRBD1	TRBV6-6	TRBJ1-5	CASNLDRGGTPQHF	TGTGCCAGCAACCTGGACAGGGGCGGCACCCCCCAGCATTTT
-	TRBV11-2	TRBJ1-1	CASSSNLGGTEAFF	TGTGCCAGCAGCTCAAATCTGGGGGGGACTGAAGCTTTCTTT
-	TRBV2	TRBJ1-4	CASRRGGVRSEKLFF	TGTGCCAGCAGACGGGGGGGGGTCCGAAGCGAAAAACTGTTTTTT
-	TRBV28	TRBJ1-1	CASSRGGTEAFF	TGTGCCAGCAGTAGGGGGGGCACTGAAGCTTTCTTT
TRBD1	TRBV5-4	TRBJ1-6	CASSLGDRDSPLHF	TGTGCCAGCAGCTTGGGTGACAGGGACTCACCCCTCCACTTT
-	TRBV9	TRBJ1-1	CASSHGGKNTEAFF	TGTGCCAGCAGCCACGGGGGTAAGAACACTGAAGCTTTCTTT
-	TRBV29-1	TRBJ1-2	CSVSRGGYGYTF	TGCAGCGTGAGTCGGGGGGGCTATGGCTACACCTTC
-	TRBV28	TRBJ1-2	CASSPPGIGDGYTF	TGTGCCAGCAGTCCGCCCGGGATAGGAGATGGCTACACCTTC
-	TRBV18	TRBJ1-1	CASSPRTVNTEAFF	TGTGCCAGCTCACCTCGCACTGTGAACACTGAAGCTTTCTTT
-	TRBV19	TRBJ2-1	CASSSQVGGSYNEQFF	TGTGCCAGTAGTTCCCAGGTAGGGGGATCCTACAATGAGCAGTTCTTC
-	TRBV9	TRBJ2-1	CASSRAGGSYNEQFF	TGTGCCAGCAGTAGGGCCGGGGGCTCCTACAATGAGCAGTTCTTC
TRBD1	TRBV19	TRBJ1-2	CASSASQTGKGYTF	TGTGCCAGTAGTGCATCGCAGACAGGGAAAGGCTACACCTTC
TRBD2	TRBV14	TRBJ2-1	CASSLAGTSGHEQFF	TGTGCCAGCAGCCTTGCCGGGACTAGCGGCCATGAGCAGTTCTTC
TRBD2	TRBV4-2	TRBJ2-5	CASSQPASGRLMSPGETQYF	TGTGCCAGCAGCCAGCCCGCCAGCGGGAGACTAATGTCGCCTGGAGAGACCCAGTACTTC
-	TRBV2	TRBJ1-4	CASSILASDEKLFF	TGTGCCAGTTCGATCCTGGCATCCGATGAAAAACTGTTTTTT
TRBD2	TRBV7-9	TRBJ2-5	CASSWRALAGDETQYF	TGTGCCAGCAGCTGGAGGGCTCTAGCGGGGGACGAGACCCAGTACTTC
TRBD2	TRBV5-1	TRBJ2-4	CASSTTWTSGGVDIQYF	TGCGCCAGCAGCACCACGTGGACTAGCGGGGGGGTGGACATTCAGTACTTC
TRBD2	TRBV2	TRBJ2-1	CASSALAGAGDEQFF	TGTGCCAGCAGTGCTCTAGCGGGGGCCGGGGATGAGCAGTTCTTC
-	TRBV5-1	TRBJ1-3	CASSFGLSGNTIYF	TGCGCCAGCAGCTTTGGACTCTCTGGAAACACCATATATTTT
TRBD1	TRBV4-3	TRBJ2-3	CASSQGRGSLQYF	TGCGCCAGCAGCCAGGGCAGGGGGTCGCTGCAGTATTTT